One sample yielded the 20 T cell receptor beta chains listed below, sequenced in a study of regulatory T cells in long-lasting Graves disease. HTBI primers from iRepertoire and Arm-PCR of CDR3 regions yielded the TCR beta libraries. TCRdb reprocessed the multiplex PCR reads via MiXCR and lists one record per CDR3 protein. The sample lists some 340,000 distinct CDR3 sequences, more than 20% occurring once. Time point indicated: persistent/refractory GD, antithyroid drugs over 5 years with positive TRAb. PBMC RNA was the source of the TCR library. Source: peripheral blood mononuclear cells (PBMCs), taken when the disease was refractory, from a patient treated with antithyroid drugs. The receptor set was obtained from a woman in her thirties or forties with Graves disease.

Remarks on this clonotype: With a far larger clone one base away, a read error is the likely cause. J is TRBJ1-5 and V is TRBV6-1; D possibly corresponds to TRBD1 (6 bases). This CDR3 region has 14 residues. CDR1 and CDR2 from the germline V gene are MNHNS and SASEGT. The CDR3, as DNA: TGTGCCGGCAGCCTAGGGGGTAGCAATCAGCCCCAGCATTTT. Protein sequence: CAGSLGGSNQPQHF.

V gene TRBV5-1 combines with J gene TRBJ2-5; D gene unclear. Germline V gene lookup returns CDR1 SGHRS and CDR2 YFSETQ. V lost 4 bases and J lost 4, with 14 bases in between. The length of the CDR3 is 14 residues. For the CDR3, the DNA is TGCGCCAGCAGCCCCCCAGCCAACGTAGAGACCCAGTACTTC. Translation: CASSPPANVETQYF.

The sample holds many counts of this clonotype. The V call is TRBV28, the J call TRBJ1-5; 8 nucleotides match TRBD1. Germline CDR1 MDHEN, CDR2 SYDVKM. This CDR3 spans 17 amino acids. Trimming removed 3 bases from V and 1 base from J; junction bases left unmatched: 8. Here the CDR3 reads CASSFLGQGMSNQPQHF. The CDR3 nucleotides read TGTGCCAGCAGTTTCCTCGGACAGGGAATGAGCAATCAGCCCCAGCATTTT.

The chain carries TRBV14 and TRBJ2-4; 7 bases map to TRBD1. Germline V gene sequence: CDR1 SGHDN, CDR2 FVKESK. V shed 5 bases and J 2 bases; nucleotides not matched to a gene: 3. The CDR3 spans 14 residues. The chain's CDR3 is CASSARGTKNIQYF. The CDR3, as DNA: TGTGCCAGCAGCGCCAGGGGGACCAAAAACATTCAGTACTTC. Full variable domain (rest looked up from reference TRBV14 and TRBJ2-4): EAGVTQFPSHSVIEKGQTVTLRCDPISGHDNLYWYRRVMGKEIKFLLHFVKESKQDESGMPNNRFLAERTGGTYSTLKVQPAELEDSGVYFCASSARGTKNIQYFGAGTRLSVL.

With respect to this clonotype: A much larger clone differs from this one at a single base, so this may be a read error. The chain is built from TRBV7-8 and TRBJ2-4; TRBD2 matches at 7 bases. Germline V gene data show CDR1 as SGHVS and CDR2 as FQNEAQ. The CDR3 sequence is 15 residues long. The CDR3: CASSPDGGTKNTQYF. The CDR3 DNA reads TGTGCCAGCAGCCCCGACGGGGGGACCAAAAACACTCAGTACTTC.

This clonotype occurred many times. The genes are TRBV6-1 and TRBJ2-2; D unresolved. The CDR3 runs to 14 residues. The V gene's germline CDR1 is MNHNS and CDR2 SASEGT. V was shortened by 0 bases and J by 4 bases, with 6 bases between the two germline ends. The CDR3 DNA reads TGTGCCAGCAGTGAAGCGCTCGGCACCGGGGAGCTGTTTTTT. Translated, it gives CASSEALGTGELFF.

Many counts were recorded for this clonotype. V usage is TRBV27 and J usage is TRBJ2-7; 8 positions agree with TRBD2. V trimming: 3 bases; J trimming: 3 bases; junction bases outside the gene matches: 4. Germline V gene sequence: CDR1 MNHEY, CDR2 SMNVEV (reference sequence). The CDR3 has 14 residues. In nucleotides, the CDR3 is TGTGCCAGCAGTTTTGGCGGGAGGTACTACGAGCAGTACTTC. Encoded protein: CASSFGGRYYEQYF.

This clonotype appeared many times. The CDR3 loop reads CASSLWGRQDGKQYF. The DNA of the CDR3 is TGTGCCAGCAGTTTATGGGGCCGGCAGGACGGAAAGCAGTACTTC. The chain uses TRBV28 and TRBJ2-7; D unclear. Trimming pared 0 bases from V and 8 bases from J, leaving 17 bases between. Germline loops: CDR1 MDHEN, CDR2 SYDVKM. The CDR3 is 15 residues long.

As for this clonotype: A much larger clone differs by one base, so this may be a read error. The V and J genes are TRBV6-2 or TRBV6-3 and TRBJ2-7, with 14 bases fitting TRBD2. J lost 7 bases, V lost 6 bases, and 11 bases had no gene match. The length of the CDR3 is 16 residues. Per the germline V gene, CDR1 is MNHEY and CDR2 is SVGEGT. The CDR3 bases are TGTGCCAGCAGCACCCTGACTAGCGGGGGGGCCCGAGAGCAGTACTTC. It codes for CASSTLTSGGAREQYF.

The V gene is TRBV30, the J gene TRBJ2-4; D unclear. V was trimmed by 4 bases and J by 0 bases, leaving 7 bases between them. Germline V gene lookup returns CDR1 GTSNPN and CDR2 SVGIG (reference sequence). The CDR3 has 13 residues. CDR3 sequence reads: CAWISLAKNIQYF. The DNA of the CDR3 is TGTGCCTGGATCTCCCTAGCCAAAAACATTCAGTACTTC. The complete variable domain, with remaining parts taken from reference TRBV30 and TRBJ2-4, reads SQTIHQWPATLVQPVGSPLSLECTVEGTSNPNLYWYRQAAGRGLQLLFYSVGIGQISSEVPQNLSASRPQDRQFILSSKKLLLSDSGFYLCAWISLAKNIQYFGAGTRLSVL.

In its sample, this clonotype was seen a few times. V and J are TRBV7-9 and TRBJ1-4; D gene uncertain. Germline CDR1 reads SEHNR; CDR2 reads FQNEAQ (reference sequence). CDR3 length equals 16 residues. The V and J ends lost 2 bases and 0 bases respectively, with 10 bases between them. The CDR3 sequence: CASSLSSGATNEKLFF. The CDR3 coding sequence is TGTGCCAGCAGCTTATCATCCGGAGCAACTAATGAAAAACTGTTTTTT. Full variable domain (missing parts from reference TRBV7-9 and TRBJ1-4): DTGVSQNPRHKITKRGQNVTFRCDPISEHNRLYWYRQTLGQGPEFLTYFQNEAQLEKSRLLSDRFSAERPKGSFSTLEIQRTEQGDSAMYLCASSLSSGATNEKLFFGSGTQLSVL.

The chain combines TRBV7-3 with TRBJ2-2; D remains ambiguous. Trimming cost V 2 bases and J 0 bases, with 4 bases left between them. This CDR3 spans 14 amino acids. CDR1 SGHTA and CDR2 FQGTGA come from the germline V gene. The CDR3 nucleotides are TGTGCCAGCAGCTTACCATCGAACACCGGGGAGCTGTTTTTT. Translating gives CASSLPSNTGELFF.

This clonotype was counted ten times or more. V gene TRBV20-1 combines with J gene TRBJ2-5; 10 nucleotides align to TRBD2. Germline V gene sequence: CDR1 DFQATT, CDR2 SNEGSKA (reference sequence). The V and J ends lost 6 bases and 5 bases, in that order; junction bases with no gene match: 6. The CDR3 length is 13 residues. In nucleotides, the CDR3 is TGCAGTGCGCTAGCGGGAGTTTGGGAGACCCAGTACTTC. This encodes CSALAGVWETQYF.

This clonotype has at least ten counts. This chain joins TRBV29-1 and TRBJ1-2; 10 bases fit TRBD1. The CDR3 is made up of 17 amino acids. Germline lookup yields CDR1 SQVTM and CDR2 ANQGSEA. The V segment lost 5 bases and the J segment 5 bases; nucleotides outside the gene matches: 17. The CDR3, as DNA: TGCAGCGTTCGGAGGGAGGACAGGGGGTTTTTCACTTATGGCTACACCTTC. Translation gives CSVRREDRGFFTYGYTF.

The V gene is TRBV28, the J gene TRBJ1-1; 8 positions agree with TRBD1. J gave up 3 bases and V 6 bases, and 12 bases lay outside the gene matches. The CDR3 is 16 amino acids. Per the germline V gene, CDR1 is MDHEN and CDR2 is SYDVKM. The CDR3 reads CASSFSTGTGHTEAFF. The CDR3 bases are TGTGCCAGCAGCTTTAGCACCGGGACAGGACACACTGAAGCTTTCTTT.

This clonotype was recorded once. The rearrangement joins TRBV15 to TRBJ2-7; D not certain. This CDR3 is 12 amino acids long. V was clipped by 4 bases and J by 8 bases, with 12 bases between them. Germline assignment: CDR1 LNHNV and CDR2 YYDKDF (reference sequence). In nucleotides, the CDR3 is TGTGCCACCAGCAAAGAATTTCGTCAGCAGTACTTC. This codes for CATSKEFRQQYF.

In the case of this clonotype: A single base separates this from a much larger clone, so it may be a read error. The chain employs TRBV29-1 and TRBJ1-2, with TRBD1 identical over 10 bases. Germline lookup yields CDR1 SQVTM and CDR2 ANQGSEA. This CDR3 has 13 amino acids. Unmatched junction bases numbered 8, after V lost 6 bases and J lost 7 bases. The CDR3 sequence: CSVGRQGASGYTF. The CDR3, as DNA: TGCAGCGTGGGCCGACAGGGGGCGTCTGGCTACACCTTC. Looking up the rest from reference TRBV29-1 and TRBJ1-2 gives the full variable domain: SAVISQKPSRDICQRGTSLTIQCQVDSQVTMMFWYRQQPGQSLTLIATANQGSEATYESGFVIDKFPISRPNLTFSTLTVSNMSPEDSSIYLCSVGRQGASGYTFGSGTRLTVV.

This clonotype appeared many times. The chain couples TRBV7-9 to TRBJ2-5; the D is unclear. Trimming removed 1 base from V and 1 base from J, with 13 bases in between. The germline CDR1 and CDR2 sequences are SEHNR and FQNEAQ (reference sequence). The CDR3 spans 16 residues. The CDR3 protein is CASSLGSQITQETQYF. The DNA of the CDR3 is TGTGCCAGCAGCTTAGGATCACAGATCACCCAAGAGACCCAGTACTTC. Together with reference TRBV7-9 and TRBJ2-5, the CDR3 gives the full variable domain: DTGVSQNPRHKITKRGQNVTFRCDPISEHNRLYWYRQTLGQGPEFLTYFQNEAQLEKSRLLSDRFSAERPKGSFSTLEIQRTEQGDSAMYLCASSLGSQITQETQYFGPGTRLLVL.

The genes are TRBV7-9 and TRBJ2-2; 8 bases align to TRBD2. After removal of 6 bases from V and 5 bases from J, the junction contained 5 bases not matched to a gene. This CDR3 spans 14 amino acids. Germline lookup yields CDR1 SEHNR and CDR2 FQNEAQ (reference sequence). The CDR3 sequence: CASSGASGTGELFF. The CDR3 coding sequence is TGTGCCAGCAGTGGGGCTAGCGGGACCGGGGAGCTGTTTTTT. Variable domain in full (rest from reference TRBV7-9 and TRBJ2-2): DTGVSQNPRHKITKRGQNVTFRCDPISEHNRLYWYRQTLGQGPEFLTYFQNEAQLEKSRLLSDRFSAERPKGSFSTLEIQRTEQGDSAMYLCASSGASGTGELFFGEGSRLTVL.

This clonotype was recorded many times. The chain carries TRBV2 and TRBJ1-3; no clear D gene. The CDR3 contains 17 residues. V lost 6 bases, J lost 4 bases, and 22 bases lay in between. Germline CDR1 SNHLY, CDR2 FYNNEI. This CDR3 is CASSSGAPWAWGNTIYF. The DNA for the CDR3 is TGTGCCAGCAGCAGTGGAGCACCTTGGGCATGGGGAAACACCATATATTTT.